Below are 14 T cell receptor beta chains sequenced from a single sample in a study of cytomegalovirus exposure and HLA in healthy donors. Researchers ran the PCR with 60 Vbeta and 13 Jbeta primers. Libraries were prepared by immunoSEQ multiplex PCR; TCRdb keeps only in-frame clonotypes and omits some of them. The sample contains about 89,000 clones, just over 65% of which appear only once. Sequences were obtained from PBMCs. The source of these receptors is a young man in good health and CMV-seronegative.

This clone was counted only a few times. The same CDR3 is also encoded by other DNA sequences in this sample. This sequence joins TRBV18 and TRBJ2-7; 7 bases are shared with TRBD1. After removal of 5 bases from V and 2 bases from J, the junction contained 6 bases not matched to a gene. CDR1 is KGHSH, CDR2 LQKENI, per germline. The CDR3 extends over 14 amino acids. The CDR3 nucleotides are TGTGCCAGCTCATCTCGACAGGGCCCCTACGAGCAGTACTTC. It specifies CASSSRQGPYEQYF.

This chain connects TRBV30 to TRBJ1-4; 7 bases are shared with TRBD1. CDR1 is GTSNPN, CDR2 SVGIG, per germline (reference sequence). The CDR3 is 14 residues long. With V trimmed by 0 bases and J by 7 bases, 5 bases remained unmatched. The CDR3 region is CAWSVGQGGEKLFF. The CDR3 coding sequence is TGTGCCTGGAGTGTGGGGCAGGGGGGTGAAAAACTGTTTTTT. The full variable domain, in which reference TRBV30 and TRBJ1-4 provide the parts outside the CDR3, is SQTIHQWPATLVQPVGSPLSLECTVEGTSNPNLYWYRQAAGRGLQLLFYSVGIGQISSEVPQNLSASRPQDRQFILSSKKLLLSDSGFYLCAWSVGQGGEKLFFGSGTQLSVL.

This chain connects TRBV15 to TRBJ2-7, with D hard to call. The germline CDR1 and CDR2 sequences are LNHNV and YYDKDF (reference sequence). The V and J ends lost 5 bases and 3 bases respectively, with 11 bases between them. The length of the CDR3 is 13 residues. The CDR3 DNA is TGTGCCACCAGCGGCCGACAAAGCTACGAGCAGTACTTC. It yields the protein CATSGRQSYEQYF.

The rearrangement joins TRBV9 to TRBJ1-1, with 7 nucleotides matching TRBD1. The ends lost 3 bases at V and 4 bases at J; junction bases unmatched: 9. The CDR3 contains 15 residues. Germline CDR1 and CDR2: SGDLS and YYNGEE. The CDR3 loop is CASSATGVPGTEAFF. In DNA, the CDR3 is TGTGCCAGCAGCGCAACAGGGGTGCCGGGCACTGAAGCTTTCTTT. The full variable domain, rest sourced from reference TRBV9 and TRBJ1-1, is DSGVTQTPKHLITATGQRVTLRCSPRSGDLSVYWYQQSLDQGLQFLIQYYNGEERAKGNILERFSAQQFPDLHSELNLSSLELGDSALYFCASSATGVPGTEAFFGQGTRLTVV.

The J gene is TRBJ1-5, the V gene TRBV6-1; D gene uncertain. Germline assignment: CDR1 MNHNS and CDR2 SASEGT. V was pared by 2 bases and J by 4 bases, with 15 bases between. This CDR3 has 16 residues. The CDR3 DNA is TGTGCCAGCAGTGAAATGGGAGACGCCCTGAATCAGCCCCAGCATTTT. Translated, it gives CASSEMGDALNQPQHF.

V usage is TRBV7-2 and J usage is TRBJ1-5; perhaps TRBD1 as D (5 bases). CDR3 length: 16 residues. Germline assignment: CDR1 SGHTA and CDR2 FQGNSA. V was clipped by 3 bases and J by 2 bases, with 14 bases between them. The CDR3 protein is CASSLVGGMGNQPQHF. CDR3 coding DNA: TGTGCCAGCAGCTTGGTTGGGGGGATGGGCAATCAGCCCCAGCATTTT.

The chain has TRBV10-3 and TRBJ2-7, with 11 bases aligning to TRBD2. Trimming took 10 bases from V and 2 from J; bases not matched to a gene: 10. This CDR3 has 15 residues. Per the germline V gene, CDR1 is ENHRY and CDR2 is SYGVKD. In DNA form, the CDR3 reads TGTGCCACCAGCCTCCTAGCGGGGGGAACCTACGAGCAGTACTTC. Its protein product is CATSLLAGGTYEQYF.

The gene calls are TRBV28 and TRBJ2-3; D possibly corresponds to TRBD2 (6 bases). This CDR3 is 14 amino acids long. CDR1 MDHEN and CDR2 SYDVKM come from the germline V gene. V was shortened by 6 bases and J by 12 bases, with 22 bases between the two germline ends. CDR3 sequence reads: CASRDDSRGRSQYF. The CDR3 DNA reads as TGTGCCAGCAGAGATGATTCCCGAGGGAGGTCTCAGTATTTT.

The chain has TRBV11-2 and TRBJ1-1, with D perhaps matching TRBD1 (5 bases). CDR3 length: 13 amino acids. V was trimmed by 7 bases and J by 4 bases, leaving 13 bases between them. Per germline, CDR1 SGHAT and CDR2 FQNNGV. The CDR3: CASTNTGGTEAFF. CDR3 nucleotide sequence: TGTGCCAGCACCAATACGGGGGGCACTGAAGCTTTCTTT.

This clone was found a few times. In DNA form, the CDR3 reads TGTGCCTGGAGTTTAGGACAGGGCGAGGGCTACACCTTC. Its translation is CAWSLGQGEGYTF. The chain combines TRBV30 with TRBJ1-2, with 8 positions matching TRBD1. Trimming removed 2 bases from V and 8 bases from J; junction bases left unmatched: 7. Germline CDR1 and CDR2: GTSNPN and SVGIG (reference sequence). The CDR3 is made up of 13 amino acids.

This chain links TRBV27 with TRBJ2-2; D is undetermined. Germline V gene sequence: CDR1 MNHEY, CDR2 SMNVEV (reference sequence). V was shortened by 2 bases and J by 1 base, with 5 bases between the two germline ends. This CDR3 is 14 amino acids long. The DNA of the CDR3 is TGTGCCAGCAGTTTAGGCAGGAACACCGGGGAGCTGTTTTTT. Protein product: CASSLGRNTGELFF.

Only a few counts were recorded for this clone. The chain couples TRBV6-5 to TRBJ1-1, with D uncertain. Germline V gene sequence: CDR1 MNHEY, CDR2 SVGAGI. The CDR3 consists of 15 residues. V lost 0 bases and J lost 5, with 13 bases in between. The CDR3 nucleotides are TGTGCCAGCAGTTACTCGACGGCCGGGTGGACTGAAGCTTTCTTT. It encodes CASSYSTAGWTEAFF.

The genes are TRBV4-1 and TRBJ1-5; no definite D call. V shed 0 bases and J shed 7 bases, with 10 bases lying between them. The germline V gene encodes CDR1 MGHRA and CDR2 YSYEKL. The CDR3 length is 14 residues. CDR3 DNA sequence: TGCGCCAGCAGCCAAGATCAGATTGGCCAGCCCCAGCATTTT. It yields the protein CASSQDQIGQPQHF.

This clone has only one observation. Mismatch with germline at one junction end may stem from a read error. The chain couples TRBV30 to TRBJ2-2, with unresolved D. This CDR3 is 15 amino acids long. Germline V gives CDR1 GTSNPN, CDR2 SVGIG (reference sequence). CDR3 sequence: CPWSVRPEFTGELFF. The DNA of the CDR3 is TGTCCCTGGAGTGTCAGGCCCGAGTTCACCGGGGAGCTGTTTTTT.